Sequencing of this T cell receptor beta chain was carried out in a study of tumor and adjacent non-tumor tissue in lung cancer (dated by TCRdb to 2017 to 2018). The study in broad terms: Of the cohort, 12 patients had adenocarcinoma, 2 had squamous cell carcinoma and 1 had small cell lung cancer. The study compared bulk TCRbeta repertoires between lung tumor tissue and matched distant non-tumor lung tissue from 15 or so lung cancer patients. Around 30 paired specimens, one tumor and one normal lung sample per patient, were profiled by TCRbeta CDR3 sequencing. In total, sequencing yielded 125,075,908 productive TCRbeta reads, which works out to an average of about 3.9 million reads per sample. Ages among the roughly 15 patients ranged from about 31 to 80 years, there were roughly 10 men and 5 women, and disease was at TNM stage I to III.

RNA was isolated from bulk unsorted tissue, and RNA quality was assessed with a NanoDrop ND-1000 and an Agilent 2100. The donors were newly diagnosed lung cancer patients admitted for thoracic surgery in China from August to November 2014 who had not received prior chemotherapy. Patients who had received previous radiotherapy or chemotherapy, or who had another concurrent cancer, were excluded from the study. Pieces of surgical tissue measuring about 1-2.1 cm3 were kept in RNAlater solution and held at -80 degrees C until needed. Receptor libraries were prepared by multiplex PCR. Sequencing used an Illumina HiSeq 2500. TCRbeta libraries were built by three rounds of nested PCR using primers (Table S4), following protocols modified from ARM-PCR. Before sequencing, PCR products of 200-500 bp were cut from the gel and purified using the QIAquick gel extraction kit. As for the authors' bioinformatics: Reads were cleaned using Trimmomatic, were merged into complete CDR3 sequences using FLASH, and were assigned to V(D)J germline segments using MiTCR. Clonal diversity was computed as the inverse Simpson's index with VDJtools. Productive reads were defined as in-frame sequences without a premature stop codon. The public reads were run again by TCRdb, first through fastp at Q25 and then through MiXCR, and only productive beta chains were kept. Identical CDR3 protein sequences are pooled into one entry, listed with their most common genes and DNA. TCRdb's processing, not the authors' own work, is the source of the V and J calls. The sample table holds about 200,000 distinct CDR3 sequences, of which less than 80% were seen once. Almost 25% of the sample belongs to the ten largest clones.

Overall study results and their limits: Younger patients had significantly higher TCR diversity, and higher tumor TCR diversity was associated with shorter overall and disease-free survival. Tumor tissue showed significantly greater TCR diversity (inverse Simpson) than normal lung tissue (approximately 400 vs 170, P = 0.0075, Mann-Whitney U test). The top 100 clones accounted for a significantly larger cumulative portion of the repertoire in normal lung than in tumor tissue. Neither the sequencing platform nor unique molecular identifiers are mentioned in the methods. Because peripheral blood was not sequenced, blood TCRbeta repertoires in the lung cancer patients of the study were not examined. Only about 15 patients were in the cohort, and the authors stated that larger samples and more detailed clinical data are needed.

Per the germline V gene, MNHEY is the CDR1 and SVGAGI is the CDR2. The CDR3 holds 12 amino acids from the cysteine to the phenylalanine. Just the 36-base CDR3 DNA is kept, in frame starting at base 1. V sheds 11 bases and J sheds 7 bases, leaving 14 bases between their ends. As to this clonotype: Its recognized antigen is unknown. Within one base of it there is no much larger clone, and no base qualities were kept.

This clonotype was obtained from a man aged 55 to 70 with non-small cell lung cancer. The sequence is built from TRBV6-5 and TRBJ2-2; the D gene is perhaps TRBD2, from 5 matching bases. The specimen sequenced was lung tumor tissue. The nucleotides are TGTGCCGCCCTGGAGGCTGGCGGGGAGCTGTTTTTT. Its protein product is CAALEAGGELFF.